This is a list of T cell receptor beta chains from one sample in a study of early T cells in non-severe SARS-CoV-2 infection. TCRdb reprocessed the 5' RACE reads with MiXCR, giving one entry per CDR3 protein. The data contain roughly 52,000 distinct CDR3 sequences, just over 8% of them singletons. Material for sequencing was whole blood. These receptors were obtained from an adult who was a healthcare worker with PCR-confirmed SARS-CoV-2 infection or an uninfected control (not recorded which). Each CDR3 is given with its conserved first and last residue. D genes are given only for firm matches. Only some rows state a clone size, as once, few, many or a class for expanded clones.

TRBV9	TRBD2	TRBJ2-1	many	CASSTRTSGSNEQFF	TGTGCCAGCAGCACCAGGACTAGCGGGAGCAATGAGCAGTTCTTC
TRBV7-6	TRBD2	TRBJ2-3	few	CASRDTSDSTDTQYF	TGTGCCAGCAGGGATACTAGCGACAGCACAGATACGCAGTATTTT
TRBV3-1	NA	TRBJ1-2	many	CASSQDKGRDYGYTF	TGTGCCAGCAGCCAAGATAAGGGACGAGACTATGGCTACACCTTC
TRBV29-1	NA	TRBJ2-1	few	CSVGGGAYNEQFF	TGCAGCGTTGGCGGCGGCGCCTACAATGAGCAGTTCTTC
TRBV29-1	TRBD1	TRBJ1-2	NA	CSALDRGKDGYTF	TGCAGCGCCCTTGACAGGGGGAAAGATGGCTACACCTTC
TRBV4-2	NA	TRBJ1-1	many	CASSQDQFGGEDAFF	TGTGCCAGCAGCCAAGATCAGTTCGGAGGGGAGGATGCTTTCTTT
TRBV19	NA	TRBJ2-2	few	CASMVGALSGELFF	TGTGCCAGTATGGTCGGCGCCCTTTCCGGGGAGCTGTTTTTT
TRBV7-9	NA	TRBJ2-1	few	CASSPHLTGNEQFF	TGTGCCAGCAGCCCGCACTTAACAGGGAATGAGCAGTTCTTC
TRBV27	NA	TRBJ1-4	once	CASRGVDEKLFF	TGTGCCAGCAGAGGGGTGGATGAAAAACTGTTTTTT
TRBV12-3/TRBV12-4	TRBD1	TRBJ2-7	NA	CASSSGQTYEQYF	TGTGCCAGCAGTTCGGGACAGACCTACGAGCAGTACTTC
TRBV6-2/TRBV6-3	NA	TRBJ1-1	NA	CASSYRGAAEAFF	TGTGCCAGCAGTTACCGCGGGGCAGCTGAAGCTTTCTTT
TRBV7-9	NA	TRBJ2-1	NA	CASSPRLETYNEQFF	TGTGCCAGCAGCCCCCGACTAGAAACCTACAATGAGCAGTTCTTC
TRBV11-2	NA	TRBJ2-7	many	CASSTSGLARYEQYF	NA
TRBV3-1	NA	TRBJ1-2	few	CASSHTTGTGGYTF	TGTGCCAGCAGCCATACGACGGGTACAGGAGGCTACACCTTC
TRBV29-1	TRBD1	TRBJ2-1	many	CSVTRQGDEQFF	TGCAGCGTCACCCGACAGGGAGATGAGCAGTTCTTC
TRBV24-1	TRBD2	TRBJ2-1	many	CATRAGVQNDNEQFF	TGTGCCACCAGAGCGGGAGTACAAAATGACAATGAGCAGTTCTTC
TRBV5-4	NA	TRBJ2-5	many	CASSLGLGRNIQETQYF	TGTGCCAGCAGCTTGGGTCTGGGCAGGAACATACAAGAGACCCAGTACTTC
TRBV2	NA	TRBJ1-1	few	CASSERGGRRTFF	TGTGCCAGCAGTGAAAGGGGGGGCAGGAGGACTTTCTTT
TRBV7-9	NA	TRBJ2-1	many	CASSFEGSMFF	TGTGCCAGCAGCTTCGAGGGAAGTATGTTCTTC
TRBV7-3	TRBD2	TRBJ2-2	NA	CASSLSGGNTGELFF	TGTGCCAGCAGCCTTAGCGGGGGTAACACCGGGGAGCTGTTTTTT
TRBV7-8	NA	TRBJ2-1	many	CASSLGGQGASYNEQFF	TGTGCCAGCAGCTTGGGGGGCCAGGGAGCCTCCTACAATGAGCAGTTCTTC
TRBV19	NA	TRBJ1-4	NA	CASTDGATNEKLFF	TGTGCCAGTACCGACGGTGCAACTAATGAAAAACTGTTTTTT
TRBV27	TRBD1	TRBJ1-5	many	CASSFEGALHQPQHF	TGTGCCAGCAGTTTCGAGGGGGCCTTGCATCAGCCCCAGCATTTT
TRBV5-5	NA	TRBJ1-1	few	CASSSYRDSNTEAFF	TGTGCCAGCAGCTCTTACAGGGATTCGAACACTGAAGCTTTCTTT
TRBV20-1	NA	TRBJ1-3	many	CSARGGNTIYF	TGCAGTGCTAGGGGAGGAAACACCATATATTTT
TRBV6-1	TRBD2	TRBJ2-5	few	CASSPTGLAGVQETQYF	TGTGCCAGCAGTCCAACGGGACTAGCGGGGGTCCAAGAGACCCAGTACTTC
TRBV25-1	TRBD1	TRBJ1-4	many	CASSELQGKLFF	TGTGCCAGCAGTGAATTACAGGGGAAACTGTTTTTT
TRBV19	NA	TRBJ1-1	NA	CASSMSGFAEAFF	TGTGCCAGTAGTATGTCCGGGTTCGCTGAAGCTTTCTTT
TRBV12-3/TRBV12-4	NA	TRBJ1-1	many	CASSHLFGGTEAFF	TGTGCCAGCAGTCACCTTTTCGGTGGGACTGAAGCTTTCTTT
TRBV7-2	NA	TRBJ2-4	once	CASSLGVLTKNIQYF	TGTGCCAGCAGCTTAGGAGTACTAACCAAAAACATTCAGTACTTC
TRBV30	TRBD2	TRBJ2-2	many	CASLGLAGGAGELFF	TGTGCCTCCCTAGGACTAGCGGGAGGGGCCGGGGAGCTGTTTTTT
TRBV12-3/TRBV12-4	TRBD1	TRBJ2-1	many	CASRGRDRGHREQFF	TGTGCCAGCAGGGGCCGGGACAGGGGCCATCGTGAGCAGTTCTTC
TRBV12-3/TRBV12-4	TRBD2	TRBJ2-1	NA	CASSLARGGLHEQFF	TGTGCCAGCAGTTTAGCTCGGGGGGGCCTCCATGAGCAGTTCTTC
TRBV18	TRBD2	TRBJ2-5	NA	CASSPPGLADGSETQYF	TGTGCCAGCTCACCCCCGGGACTAGCGGATGGTAGTGAGACCCAGTACTTC
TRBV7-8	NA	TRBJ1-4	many	CASSPPSMRGPSEKLFF	TGTGCCAGCAGCCCACCCTCGATGCGGGGGCCATCTGAAAAACTGTTTTTT
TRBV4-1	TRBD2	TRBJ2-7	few	CASSQDPGGREQYF	TGCGCCAGCAGCCAAGATCCCGGGGGGAGGGAGCAGTACTTC
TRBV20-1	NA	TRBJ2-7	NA	CSAREGGSSYEQYF	TGCAGTGCTAGGGAAGGGGGGAGCTCCTACGAGCAGTACTTC
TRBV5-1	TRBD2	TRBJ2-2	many	CASSGTTNTGELFF	TGCGCCAGCTCCGGGACTACGAACACCGGGGAGCTGTTTTTT
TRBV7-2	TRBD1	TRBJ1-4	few	CASSLDRSTNEKLFF	TGTGCCAGCAGCTTGGACAGGTCAACTAATGAAAAACTGTTTTTT
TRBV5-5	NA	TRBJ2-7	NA	CASSLGVQSSYEQYF	TGTGCCAGCAGCTTGGGGGTTCAAAGCTCCTACGAGCAGTACTTC
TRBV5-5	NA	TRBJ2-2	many	CASSLGPPNTGELFF	TGTGCCAGCAGCTTGGGTCCGCCGAACACCGGGGAGCTGTTTTTT